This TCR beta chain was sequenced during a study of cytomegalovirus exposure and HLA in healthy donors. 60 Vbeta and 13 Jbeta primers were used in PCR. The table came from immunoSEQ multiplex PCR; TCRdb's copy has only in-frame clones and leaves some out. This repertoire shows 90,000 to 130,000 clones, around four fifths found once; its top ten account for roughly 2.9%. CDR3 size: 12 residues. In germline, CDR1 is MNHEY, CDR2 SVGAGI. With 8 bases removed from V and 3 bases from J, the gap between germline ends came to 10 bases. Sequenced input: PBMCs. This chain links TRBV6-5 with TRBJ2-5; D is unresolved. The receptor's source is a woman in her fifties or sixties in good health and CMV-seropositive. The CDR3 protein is CASSADEETQYF. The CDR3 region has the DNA TGTGCCAGCTCCGCAGATGAAGAGACCCAGTACTTC.